Shown below are 8 T cell receptor beta chains from a single sample sequenced in a study of stem cell transplantation in POMP-related autoinflammatory disease. Only in-frame clones appear in the TCRdb table, and some are missing; sequencing was by immunoSEQ multiplex PCR. The table shows some 31,000 clones, with approximately 86% occurring only once. The sequences come from CD4+ T cells from PBMCs, collected before stem cell transplantation. These receptors were obtained from a human donor with POMP-related autoinflammation and immune dysregulation (PRAID).

The rearrangement uses TRBV5-5 and TRBJ1-6; D unresolved. Trimming took off 1 base at V and 7 bases at J, with 6 bases between the two ends. CDR3 length: 13 residues. CDR1 is SGHKS and CDR2 is YYEKEE in the germline V gene (reference sequence). This CDR3 reads CASSLTVNSPLHF. The DNA of the CDR3 is TGTGCCAGCAGCTTGACAGTAAATTCACCCCTCCACTTT.

V usage is TRBV27 and J usage is TRBJ2-5; TRBD2 might be the D (6 bases). V was cut by 7 bases and J by 4 bases, with 19 bases left in between. CDR3 size: 15 residues. The germline V gene encodes CDR1 MNHEY and CDR2 SMNVEV (reference sequence). The DNA for the CDR3 is TGTGCCAGCACGAACTCCCAGGGAGGACGAGAGACCCAGTACTTC. The encoded protein is CASTNSQGGRETQYF.

V and J are TRBV4-1 and TRBJ1-5; TRBD1 aligns across 7 bases. Germline V gives CDR1 MGHRA, CDR2 YSYEKL. V trimming: 3 bases; J trimming: 2 bases; junction bases outside the gene matches: 4. The CDR3 has 15 residues. This chain's CDR3 is CASSHVDRGNQPQHF. The CDR3, as DNA: TGCGCCAGCAGCCACGTTGACAGGGGCAATCAGCCCCAGCATTTT.

The chain uses TRBV19 and TRBJ2-1; TRBD1 matches at 8 bases. The V gene's germline CDR1 is LNHDA and CDR2 SQIVND (reference sequence). This CDR3 comprises 18 residues. Trimming cost V 2 bases and J 6 bases; bases outside gene matches: 15. The DNA for the CDR3 is TGTGCCAGTAGTATATCCCCTCCTGGGACAGGCATGTCCAATGAGCAGTTCTTC. Residues: CASSISPPGTGMSNEQFF. Supplemented by reference TRBV19 and TRBJ2-1, the full variable domain reads DGGITQSPKYLFRKEGQNVTLSCEQNLNHDAMYWYRQDPGQGLRLIYYSQIVNDFQKGDIAEGYSVSREKKESFPLTVTSAQKNPTAFYLCASSISPPGTGMSNEQFFGPGTRLTVL.

This clone was detected only once. The V and J genes are TRBV11-2 and TRBJ1-1; D might be TRBD1 (5 bases). From germline, CDR1 is SGHAT and CDR2 FQNNGV. V shed 4 bases and J shed 7 bases, with 16 bases lying between them. This CDR3 contains 14 residues. DNA of the CDR3: TGTGCCAGCAGCTCCTCCCCCCGGGGGAGTGAAGCTTTCTTT. It specifies CASSSSPRGSEAFF.

The V call is TRBV19, the J call TRBJ1-4; D is possibly TRBD1 (5 bases). Germline V gives CDR1 LNHDA, CDR2 SQIVND (reference sequence). Trimming shortened V by 8 bases and J by 5 bases, and 15 bases separated the two germline ends. The CDR3 loop spans 14 amino acids. CDR3 DNA sequence: TGTGCCAGTCGAGCCGGGACCCAGAATGAAAAACTGTTTTTT. It yields the protein CASRAGTQNEKLFF. Full variable domain (rest looked up from reference TRBV19 and TRBJ1-4): DGGITQSPKYLFRKEGQNVTLSCEQNLNHDAMYWYRQDPGQGLRLIYYSQIVNDFQKGDIAEGYSVSREKKESFPLTVTSAQKNPTAFYLCASRAGTQNEKLFFGSGTQLSVL.

The chain recombines TRBV5-1 with TRBJ1-2, with D possibly matching TRBD1 (5 bases). V was pared by 4 bases and J by 4 bases, with 14 bases between. This CDR3 contains 14 residues. Germline lookup yields CDR1 SGHRS and CDR2 YFSETQ. In nucleotides, the CDR3 is TGCGCCAGCAGCCCACAGGCGGATGGCTATGGCTACACCTTC. This codes for CASSPQADGYGYTF.

V usage is TRBV5-1 and J usage is TRBJ1-2; 7 positions match TRBD1. V shed 5 bases, J shed 8 bases, and the junction held 15 bases outside the gene matches. Germline assignment: CDR1 SGHRS and CDR2 YFSETQ. The CDR3 has 15 amino acids. The CDR3, as DNA: TGCGCCAGCAGGCAAGAGTCACAGGGGCCCTGGGGCTACACCTTC. Its translation: CASRQESQGPWGYTF.